Below are 22 T cell receptor beta chains sequenced from a single sample in a study of CD8+ T cells in alopecia areata. It was cDNA, reverse transcribed from extracted RNA, that served as the sequencing template. Measured with immunoSEQ multiplex PCR; TCRdb has only the in-frame clones, and not every one. In the table there are about 150,000 clones, 50% to 65% of which are singletons. Sequences were derived from CD8+ T cells sorted from blood, sampled at week 0. These receptors were obtained from a human donor with alopecia areata.

J is TRBJ2-7 and V is TRBV7-8, with TRBD2 identical over 14 bases. Germline V lookup: CDR1 SGHVS, CDR2 FQNEAQ. The CDR3 covers 15 residues. Losses at the gene ends were 4 bases for V and 2 bases for J; bases not matched to a gene: 1. The CDR3, as DNA: TGTGCCAGCAGCTCGACTAGCGGGGGGGCCTACGAGCAGTACTTC. Translating it yields CASSSTSGGAYEQYF.

For the CDR3, the DNA is TGTGCCAGCAGCTTACCCGGAGGGGAGGGACGGCAGTACTTC. As protein: CASSLPGGEGRQYF. The rearrangement links TRBV7-2 to TRBJ2-7; TRBD2 matches 7 bases. With V trimmed by 2 bases and J by 9 bases, 10 bases remained unmatched. The CDR3 runs 14 residues. CDR1 is SGHTA, CDR2 FQGNSA, per germline.

The genes are TRBV13 and TRBJ2-2; no clear D. V lost 4 bases to trimming and J lost 4 bases, with 10 bases between them. The CDR3 has 14 residues. Germline V gene data show CDR1 as PRHDT and CDR2 as FYEKMQ (reference sequence). Here the CDR3 DNA reads TGTGCCAGCAGCTCCCCAACTACCACCGGGGAGCTGTTTTTT. It translates to CASSSPTTTGELFF.

The chain has TRBV15 and TRBJ1-1; D remains ambiguous. V lost 2 bases, J lost 1 base, and 11 bases lay in between. Germline lookup yields CDR1 LNHNV and CDR2 YYDKDF (reference sequence). The CDR3 is made up of 15 amino acids. The CDR3 is CATSRFKHTNTEAFF. Written as DNA, the CDR3 is TGTGCCACCAGCAGATTTAAACATACGAACACTGAAGCTTTCTTT.

This clone has a handful of counts. The chain employs TRBV11-2 and TRBJ1-4; D not certain. Germline assignment: CDR1 SGHAT and CDR2 FQNNGV. Trimming left V 5 bases short and J 5 bases short, with 12 bases between. The CDR3 totals 14 residues. DNA for the CDR3: TGTGCCAGCAGCACAACATTAGGCAATGAAAAACTGTTTTTT. Its translation: CASSTTLGNEKLFF.

V and J are TRBV7-2 and TRBJ1-1; 8 bases map to TRBD1. The CDR3 totals 14 residues. V shed 5 bases and J 5 bases; nucleotides not matched to a gene: 7. Germline V lookup: CDR1 SGHTA, CDR2 FQGNSA. The DNA of the CDR3 is TGTGCCAGCAGCCCTCAGGGGGCGCGGACTGAAGCTTTCTTT. This codes for CASSPQGARTEAFF.

This clone turned up a few times. CDR3 amino acids: CSVEDGGRDRGPDTQYF. CDR3 DNA: TGCAGCGTTGAAGATGGTGGCAGGGACAGGGGGCCCGATACGCAGTATTTT. The chain links TRBV29-1 to TRBJ2-3; TRBD1 agrees at 12 bases. CDR1 is SQVTM, CDR2 ANQGSEA, per germline. This CDR3 region has 17 residues. The J segment lost 6 bases and the V segment lost 0 bases, leaving 10 bases of the junction unmatched.

The genes are TRBV27 and TRBJ1-2; D remains unclear. Deletions cut 3 bases from V and 2 bases from J, with 10 bases between. The germline V gene encodes CDR1 MNHEY and CDR2 SMNVEV (reference sequence). The CDR3 is 14 amino acids. CDR3 sequence reads: CASSLGGPNYGYTF. The DNA of the CDR3 is TGTGCCAGCAGTTTGGGCGGCCCAAACTATGGCTACACCTTC.

The chain has TRBV11-2 and TRBJ2-3; D call uncertain. CDR3 length: 14 amino acids. With 3 bases removed from V and 3 bases from J, the gap between germline ends came to 10 bases. Germline-derived CDR1 and CDR2 are SGHAT and FQNNGV. This CDR3 reads CASSFEWGTDTQYF. The CDR3 bases are TGTGCCAGCAGCTTTGAATGGGGTACAGATACGCAGTATTTT.

This clone has only a few counts. This rearrangement joins TRBV29-1 to TRBJ1-6; TRBD1 matches at 10 bases. The CDR3 length is 14 residues. The V and J ends lost 6 bases and 5 bases, in that order; junction bases with no gene match: 4. Germline V lookup: CDR1 SQVTM, CDR2 ANQGSEA. The CDR3 nucleotides read TGCAGCGTAAGGACAGGGGGGGATAATTCACCCCTCCACTTT. It translates to CSVRTGGDNSPLHF.

This rearrangement joins TRBV30 to TRBJ2-1; D gene ambiguous. Germline lookup yields CDR1 GTSNPN and CDR2 SVGIG (reference sequence). V was shortened by 0 bases and J by 7 bases, with 10 bases between the two germline ends. The CDR3 is 13 residues long. Here the CDR3 reads CAWSVGGTNEQFF. CDR3 DNA: TGTGCCTGGAGTGTAGGCGGAACGAATGAGCAGTTCTTC.

This clone was detected a few times. This chain links TRBV5-1 with TRBJ2-7; D not resolved. Germline V gene sequence: CDR1 SGHRS, CDR2 YFSETQ. This CDR3 comprises 12 residues. Trimming pared 0 bases from V and 3 bases from J, leaving 4 bases between. The CDR3 protein is CASSLDDYEQYF. DNA for the CDR3: TGCGCCAGCAGCTTGGACGACTACGAGCAGTACTTC.

This clone was observed a handful of times. The chain's CDR3 is CASSESPGYTYEQYF. DNA of the CDR3: TGCGCCAGCAGTGAGTCGCCAGGTTATACCTACGAGCAGTACTTC. The rearrangement uses TRBV10-2 and TRBJ2-7, with no clear D. From germline, CDR1 is WSHSY and CDR2 SAAADI. Trimming removed 0 bases from V and 2 bases from J, with 11 bases in between. The CDR3 loop spans 15 amino acids.

Comments on this clone: This specimen includes other DNA sequences encoding the same CDR3. The gene calls are TRBV29-1 and TRBJ2-7; weak D call: TRBD2 (6 bases). V was clipped by 4 bases and J by 7 bases, with 11 bases between them. The CDR3 spans 11 residues. From germline, CDR1 is SQVTM and CDR2 ANQGSEA. This CDR3 reads CSVVSGGEQYF. DNA of the CDR3: TGCAGCGTTGTTTCCGGGGGTGAGCAGTACTTC.

The table lists this clone with a few counts. The chain links TRBV4-3 to TRBJ2-3, with a possible D match to TRBD2 (6 bases). The CDR3 has 15 amino acids. CDR1 is LGHNA and CDR2 is YSLEER in the germline V gene. V lost 0 bases, J lost 3 bases, and 10 bases lay in between. The CDR3 DNA is TGCGCCAGCAGCCAAGATCTACGGGGGACAGATACGCAGTATTTT. As protein: CASSQDLRGTDTQYF.

This clone has just a few counts. The chain is built from TRBV7-9 and TRBJ2-3, with D maybe TRBD2 (5 bases). The CDR3 is 14 residues long. Germline V gives CDR1 SEHNR, CDR2 FQNEAQ (reference sequence). The germline V and J ends were trimmed by 7 bases and 2 bases, with 13 bases remaining between them. This chain's CDR3 is CASTTGNYTDTQYF. The CDR3 DNA reads as TGTGCCAGCACTACGGGGAATTACACAGATACGCAGTATTTT.

In this sample, this clone turned up a few times. This sequence joins TRBV29-1 and TRBJ1-1; a possible D gene is TRBD1 (5 bases). Deletions cut 0 bases from V and 10 bases from J, with 9 bases between. The CDR3 has 11 residues. The germline CDR1 and CDR2 sequences are SQVTM and ANQGSEA. The CDR3 sequence: CSVEDRAGAFF. The CDR3 DNA is TGCAGCGTTGAAGACAGGGCTGGAGCTTTCTTT.

This clone was counted a few times. The rearrangement links TRBV29-1 to TRBJ1-4; D gene uncertain. Trimming pared 3 bases from V and 6 bases from J, leaving 14 bases between. In germline, CDR1 is SQVTM, CDR2 ANQGSEA. This CDR3 comprises 14 residues. The CDR3 coding sequence is TGCAGCGTTGAGTGGGCAGGCCAGGATGAAAAACTGTTTTTT. It encodes CSVEWAGQDEKLFF.

This clone was detected many times. This rearrangement joins TRBV6-1 to TRBJ2-3, with D perhaps matching TRBD1 (5 bases). Trimming cost V 4 bases and J 0 bases, with 11 bases left between them. CDR1 MNHNS and CDR2 SASEGT come from the germline V gene. The CDR3 contains 15 residues. CDR3 coding DNA: TGTGCCAGCAGTGTCCAGGGTGGGAGCACAGATACGCAGTATTTT. Encoded protein: CASSVQGGSTDTQYF.

CDR3 nucleotides: TGTGCCAGCAGTGCCGGACAGGGGGCCGCCGGGGAGCTGTTTTTT. Translation gives CASSAGQGAAGELFF. The chain links TRBV27 to TRBJ2-2; TRBD1 matches at 11 bases. CDR1 is MNHEY and CDR2 is SMNVEV in the germline V gene (reference sequence). The CDR3 extends over 15 amino acids. Germline trimming cut 5 bases from V and 6 bases from J; bases unmatched to any gene: 5.

This clone was observed a handful of times. The chain couples TRBV5-6 to TRBJ1-2; TRBD1 matches 8 bases. Germline V gives CDR1 SGHDT, CDR2 YYEEEE. This CDR3 has 17 amino acids. The ends lost 2 bases at V and 6 bases at J; junction bases unmatched: 15. DNA of the CDR3: TGTGCCAGCAGCTTCAACCGACGAGCAGGGGGCGCAGATGGCTACACCTTC. This gives the protein CASSFNRRAGGADGYTF.

Only a few counts were recorded for this clone. The V and J genes are TRBV7-9 and TRBJ2-1; a weak D match, TRBD1 (6 bases). CDR1 and CDR2 from the germline V gene are SEHNR and FQNEAQ (reference sequence). With 5 bases removed from V and 6 bases from J, the gap between germline ends came to 8 bases. This CDR3 comprises 12 residues. CDR3 residues: CASSEDSNEQFF. CDR3 DNA: TGTGCCAGCAGCGAGGACAGCAATGAGCAGTTCTTC.